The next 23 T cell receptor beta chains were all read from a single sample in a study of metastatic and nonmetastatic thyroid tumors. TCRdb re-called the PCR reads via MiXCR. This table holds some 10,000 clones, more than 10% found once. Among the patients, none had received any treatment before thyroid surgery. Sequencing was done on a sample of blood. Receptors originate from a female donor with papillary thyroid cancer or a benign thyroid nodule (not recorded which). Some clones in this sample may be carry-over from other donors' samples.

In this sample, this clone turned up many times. As DNA, the CDR3 is TGTGCCAGCACCCCACAGGGGGACACAGATACGCAGTATTTT. Its translation is CASTPQGDTDTQYF. The V call is TRBV7-9, the J call TRBJ2-3, with 8 positions matching TRBD1. V lost 7 bases and J lost 2; bases outside the gene matches: 5. Germline CDR1 reads SEHNR; CDR2 reads FQNEAQ (reference sequence). CDR3 length: 14 amino acids.

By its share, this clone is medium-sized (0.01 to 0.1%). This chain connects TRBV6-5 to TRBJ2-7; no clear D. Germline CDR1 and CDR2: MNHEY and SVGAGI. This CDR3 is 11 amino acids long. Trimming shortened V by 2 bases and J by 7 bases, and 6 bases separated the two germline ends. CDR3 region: CASSYGGEQYF. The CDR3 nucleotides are TGTGCCAGCAGTTACGGTGGAGAGCAGTACTTC.

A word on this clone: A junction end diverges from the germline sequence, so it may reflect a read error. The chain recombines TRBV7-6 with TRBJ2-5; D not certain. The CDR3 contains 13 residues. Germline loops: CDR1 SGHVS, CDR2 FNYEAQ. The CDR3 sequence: CVSIARPRETQYF. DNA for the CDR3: TGTGTCAGCATCGCCCGACCCCGGGAGACCCAGTACTTC.

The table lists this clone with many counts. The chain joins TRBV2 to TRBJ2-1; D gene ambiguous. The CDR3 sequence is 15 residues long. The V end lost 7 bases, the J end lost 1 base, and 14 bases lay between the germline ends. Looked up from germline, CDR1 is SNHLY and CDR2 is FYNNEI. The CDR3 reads CASTGVGRSYNEQFF. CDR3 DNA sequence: TGTGCCAGCACAGGAGTAGGCAGGTCCTACAATGAGCAGTTCTTC.

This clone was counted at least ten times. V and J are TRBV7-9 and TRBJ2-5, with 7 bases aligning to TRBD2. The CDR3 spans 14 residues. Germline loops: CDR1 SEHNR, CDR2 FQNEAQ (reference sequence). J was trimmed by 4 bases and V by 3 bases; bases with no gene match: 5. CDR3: CASSFGGERETQYF. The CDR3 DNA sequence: TGTGCCAGCAGCTTTGGGGGGGAACGAGAGACCCAGTACTTC.

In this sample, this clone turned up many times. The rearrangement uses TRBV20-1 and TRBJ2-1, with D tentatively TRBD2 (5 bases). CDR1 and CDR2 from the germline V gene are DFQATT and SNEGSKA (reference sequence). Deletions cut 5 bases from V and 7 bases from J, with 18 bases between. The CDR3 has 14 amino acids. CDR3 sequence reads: CSAQRLQRRNEQFF. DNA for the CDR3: TGCAGTGCTCAGCGACTACAACGTAGGAATGAGCAGTTCTTC.

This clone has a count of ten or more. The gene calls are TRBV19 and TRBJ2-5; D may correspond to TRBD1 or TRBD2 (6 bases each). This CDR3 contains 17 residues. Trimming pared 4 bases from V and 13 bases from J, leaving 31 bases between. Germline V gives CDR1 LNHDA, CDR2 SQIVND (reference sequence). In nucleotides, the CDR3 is TGTGCCAGTAGTACTTCCTTTGGTGGGACTCTGGGGGCACTTCTGTACTTC. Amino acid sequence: CASSTSFGGTLGALLYF.

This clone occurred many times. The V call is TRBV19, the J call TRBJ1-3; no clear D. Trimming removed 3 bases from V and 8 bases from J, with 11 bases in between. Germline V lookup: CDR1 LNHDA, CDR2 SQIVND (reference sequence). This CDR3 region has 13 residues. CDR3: CASSIRQVDTIYF. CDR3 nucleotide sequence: TGTGCCAGTAGTATCCGACAAGTAGACACCATATATTTT.

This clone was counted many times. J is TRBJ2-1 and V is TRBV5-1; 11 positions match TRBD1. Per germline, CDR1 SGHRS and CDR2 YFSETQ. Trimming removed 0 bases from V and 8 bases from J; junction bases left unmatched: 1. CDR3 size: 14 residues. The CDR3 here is CASSLGDRGDEQFF. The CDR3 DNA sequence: TGCGCCAGCAGCTTGGGGGACAGGGGGGATGAGCAGTTCTTC.

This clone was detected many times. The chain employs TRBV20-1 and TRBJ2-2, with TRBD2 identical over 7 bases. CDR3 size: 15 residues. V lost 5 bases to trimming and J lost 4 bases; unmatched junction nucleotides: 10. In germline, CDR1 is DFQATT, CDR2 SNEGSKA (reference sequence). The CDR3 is CSAPLPSGATGELFF. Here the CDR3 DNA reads TGCAGTGCTCCACTGCCTAGCGGAGCCACCGGGGAGCTGTTTTTT.

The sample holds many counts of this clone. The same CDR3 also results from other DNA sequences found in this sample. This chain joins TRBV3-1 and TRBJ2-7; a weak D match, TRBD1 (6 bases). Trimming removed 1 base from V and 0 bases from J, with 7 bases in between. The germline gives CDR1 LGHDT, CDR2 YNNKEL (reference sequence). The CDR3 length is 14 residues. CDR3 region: CASSQVGHSYEQYF. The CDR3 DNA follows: TGTGCCAGCAGCCAAGTGGGACACTCCTACGAGCAGTACTTC.

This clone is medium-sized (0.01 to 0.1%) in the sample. The CDR3 DNA is TGCGCCAGCAGCCAAGTTCTAGCTTATCACACTGAAGCTTTCTTT. Its protein is CASSQVLAYHTEAFF. The chain combines TRBV4-1 with TRBJ1-1; D is undetermined. The germline CDR1 and CDR2 sequences are MGHRA and YSYEKL. This CDR3 contains 15 residues. Trimming shortened V by 1 base and J by 3 bases, and 12 bases separated the two germline ends.

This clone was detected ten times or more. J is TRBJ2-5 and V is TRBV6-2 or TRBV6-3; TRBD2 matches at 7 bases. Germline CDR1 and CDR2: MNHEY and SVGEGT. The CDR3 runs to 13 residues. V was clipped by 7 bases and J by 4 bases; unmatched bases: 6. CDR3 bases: TGTGCCAGCATCAGGTCGGGAGGAGAGACCCAGTACTTC. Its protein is CASIRSGGETQYF.

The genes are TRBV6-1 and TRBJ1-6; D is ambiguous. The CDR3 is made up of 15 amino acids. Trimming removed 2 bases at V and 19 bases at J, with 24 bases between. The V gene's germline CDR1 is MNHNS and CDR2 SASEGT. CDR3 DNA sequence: TGTGCCAGCAGTGAAATAAGCAACCCAAATTCCCCCATACACTTT. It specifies CASSEISNPNSPIHF.

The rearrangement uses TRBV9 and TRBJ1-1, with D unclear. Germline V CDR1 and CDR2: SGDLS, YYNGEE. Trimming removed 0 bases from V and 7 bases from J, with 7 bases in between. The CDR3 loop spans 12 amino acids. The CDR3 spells CASSVESGEAFF. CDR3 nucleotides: TGTGCCAGCAGCGTAGAATCCGGTGAAGCTTTCTTT.

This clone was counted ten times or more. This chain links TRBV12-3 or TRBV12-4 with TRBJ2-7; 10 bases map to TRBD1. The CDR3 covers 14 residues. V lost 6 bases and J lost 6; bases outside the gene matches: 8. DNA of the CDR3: TGTGCCAGCAGCCGACAGGGGGCCTATGGCGAGCAGTACTTC. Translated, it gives CASSRQGAYGEQYF.

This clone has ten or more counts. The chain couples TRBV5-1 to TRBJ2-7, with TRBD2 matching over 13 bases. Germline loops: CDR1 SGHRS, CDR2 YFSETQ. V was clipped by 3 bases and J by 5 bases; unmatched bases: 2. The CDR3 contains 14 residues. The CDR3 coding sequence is TGCGCCAGCAGCTATGGACTAGCGGGGGACGAGCAGTACTTC. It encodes CASSYGLAGDEQYF.

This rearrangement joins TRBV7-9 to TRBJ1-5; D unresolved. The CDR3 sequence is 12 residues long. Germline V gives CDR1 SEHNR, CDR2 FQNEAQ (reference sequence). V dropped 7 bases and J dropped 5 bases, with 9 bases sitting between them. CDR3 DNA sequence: TGTGCCAGCAACTCACGGGATCAGCCCCAGCATTTT. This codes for CASNSRDQPQHF.

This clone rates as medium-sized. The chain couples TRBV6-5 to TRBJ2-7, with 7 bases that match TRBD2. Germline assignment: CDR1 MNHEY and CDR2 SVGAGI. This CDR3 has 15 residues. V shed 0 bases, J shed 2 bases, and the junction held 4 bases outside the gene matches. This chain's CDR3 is CASSYSAGTTYEQYF. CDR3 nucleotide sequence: TGTGCCAGCAGTTACTCGGCTGGGACTACCTACGAGCAGTACTTC.

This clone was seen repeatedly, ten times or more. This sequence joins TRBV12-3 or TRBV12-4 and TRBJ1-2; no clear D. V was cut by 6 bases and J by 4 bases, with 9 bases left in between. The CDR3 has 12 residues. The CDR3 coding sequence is TGTGCCAGCAGCCCCTCCCTCTATGGCTACACCTTC. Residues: CASSPSLYGYTF.

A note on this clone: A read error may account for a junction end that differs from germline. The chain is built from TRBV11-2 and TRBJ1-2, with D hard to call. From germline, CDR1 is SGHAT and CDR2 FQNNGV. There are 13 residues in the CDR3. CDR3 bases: TGTGTCAGCAGCTCCGAGACGTCCTATGGCTACACCTTC. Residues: CVSSSETSYGYTF.

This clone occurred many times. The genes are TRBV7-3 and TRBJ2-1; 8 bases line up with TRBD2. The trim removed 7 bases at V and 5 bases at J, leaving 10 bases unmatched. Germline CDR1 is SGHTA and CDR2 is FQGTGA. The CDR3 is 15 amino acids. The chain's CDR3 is CASIVLAGKDNEQFF. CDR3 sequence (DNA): TGTGCCAGCATCGTCCTAGCGGGTAAAGACAATGAGCAGTTCTTC.

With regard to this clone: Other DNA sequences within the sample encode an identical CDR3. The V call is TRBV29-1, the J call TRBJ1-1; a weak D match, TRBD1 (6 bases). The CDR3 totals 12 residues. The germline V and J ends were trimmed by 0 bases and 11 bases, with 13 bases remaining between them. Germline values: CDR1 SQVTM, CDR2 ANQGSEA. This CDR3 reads CSVEEGGGIAFF. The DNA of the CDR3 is TGCAGCGTTGAAGAAGGGGGTGGAATCGCTTTCTTT.